This T cell receptor beta chain was obtained from a study of cytomegalovirus exposure and HLA in healthy donors. The PCR contained 60 Vbeta and 13 Jbeta primers. TCRdb keeps only in-frame clones here, not all; method: immunoSEQ multiplex PCR. The repertoire has 140,000 to 150,000 clones, roughly 79% of them found once; the top ten carry 1.5% to 2%. Material for sequencing was PBMCs. The source of this sequence is a young woman in good health and CMV-seronegative.

CDR3 sequence: CASRTSTGGPDFDTEAFF. Written as DNA, the CDR3 is TGTGCCAGCCGCACTTCAACAGGGGGCCCGGATTTCGACACTGAAGCTTTCTTT. The chain carries TRBV5-5 and TRBJ1-1, with TRBD1 matching 9 bases. V was pared by 7 bases and J by 3 bases, with 19 bases of the junction left unmatched. Germline loops: CDR1 SGHKS, CDR2 YYEKEE (reference sequence). This CDR3 region has 18 residues.